This T cell receptor delta chain stems from a study of γδ T cells in repeated Plasmodium falciparum infection. Study in general: Four controlled malaria infections with P. falciparum NF54 spanned about 600 days. Findings and caveats of the study: Malian children's Vdelta2-negative repertoires appeared more expanded and less diverse than Australians'. In Vdelta2-negative, largely Vdelta1+, gammadelta repertoires, repeated controlled infections appeared to drive clonal selection waves.

Both TRG and TRD chains were sequenced from each sorted sample. TCRdb re-called the multiplex PCR reads using CATT. Counted here are 85,000 to 90,000 delta-chain clones, 1.4% occurring once; the ten biggest clones make up around 8.1%. The trim removed 3 bases at V and 2 bases at J, leaving 18 bases unmatched. This CDR3 is built from 19 residues. Germline values: CDR1 TSWWSYY, CDR2 QGS. Vgamma9/Vdelta2+ and Vdelta2-negative gammadelta T cells were flow-sorted from PBMC for bulk sequencing. The sample holds a few counts of this clone. Its target is not known. Given a far larger clone just one base away, this is likely a sequencing read error. Other DNA sequences in the sample encode the same CDR3.

The source material was gamma-delta T cells from blood. The rearrangement joins TRDV1 to TRDJ1, with 7 bases fitting TRDD3. The receptor was derived from a pool of human donors (malaria-infected and uninfected, not separated). The CDR3 reads CALGELTGSGGSWTDKLIF. DNA for the CDR3: TGTGCTCTTGGGGAGCTAACTGGAAGCGGGGGATCATGGACCGATAAACTCATCTTT.